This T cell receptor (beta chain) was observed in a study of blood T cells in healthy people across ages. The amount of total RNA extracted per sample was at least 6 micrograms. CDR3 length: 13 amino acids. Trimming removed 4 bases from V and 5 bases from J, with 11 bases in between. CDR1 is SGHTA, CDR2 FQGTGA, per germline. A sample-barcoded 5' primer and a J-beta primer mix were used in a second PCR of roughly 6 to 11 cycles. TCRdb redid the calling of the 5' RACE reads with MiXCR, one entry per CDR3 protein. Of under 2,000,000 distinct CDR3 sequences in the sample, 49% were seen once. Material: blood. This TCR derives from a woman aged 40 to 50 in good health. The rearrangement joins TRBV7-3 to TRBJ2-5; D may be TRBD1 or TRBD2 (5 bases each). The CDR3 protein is CASSSSWGETQYF. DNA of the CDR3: TGTGCCAGCAGCTCCTCATGGGGGGAGACCCAGTACTTC.